The T cell receptor beta chain described here comes from a study of CD8+ T cells in alopecia areata. As for this clone: Its target is unknown.

Peripheral blood and lesional scalp punch biopsies were taken from alopecia areata patients. PBMCs provided sorted CD4+ and CD8+ T cells. Following extraction, RNA underwent reverse transcription to cDNA, which served as the sequencing template. The table came from immunoSEQ multiplex PCR; TCRdb's copy has only in-frame clones and leaves some out. Of 65,000 to 90,000 clones listed, just over 50% are singletons. Study outcomes and limitations: Patients shared TCRs less clearly than mice did, possibly for HLA-related reasons. Scalp samples also yield sequences of resident alphabeta T cells from normal skin.

Trimming pared 5 bases from V and 7 bases from J, leaving 9 bases between. This CDR3 spans 12 amino acids. From germline, CDR1 is SGHAT and CDR2 FQNNGV. Material: NKG2D-high CD8+ T cells sorted from blood. This chain connects TRBV11-2 to TRBJ2-1; D gene uncertain. The sequence derives from a human donor with alopecia areata. DNA of the CDR3: TGTGCCAGCAGCCACCCGGGTAATGAGCAGTTCTTC. Translated: CASSHPGNEQFF. Full variable domain (rest looked up from reference TRBV11-2 and TRBJ2-1): EAGVAQSPRYKIIEKRQSVAFWCNPISGHATLYWYQQILGQGPKLLIQFQNNGVVDDSQLPKDRFSAERLKGVDSTLKIQPAKLEDSAVYLCASSHPGNEQFFGPGTRLTVL.